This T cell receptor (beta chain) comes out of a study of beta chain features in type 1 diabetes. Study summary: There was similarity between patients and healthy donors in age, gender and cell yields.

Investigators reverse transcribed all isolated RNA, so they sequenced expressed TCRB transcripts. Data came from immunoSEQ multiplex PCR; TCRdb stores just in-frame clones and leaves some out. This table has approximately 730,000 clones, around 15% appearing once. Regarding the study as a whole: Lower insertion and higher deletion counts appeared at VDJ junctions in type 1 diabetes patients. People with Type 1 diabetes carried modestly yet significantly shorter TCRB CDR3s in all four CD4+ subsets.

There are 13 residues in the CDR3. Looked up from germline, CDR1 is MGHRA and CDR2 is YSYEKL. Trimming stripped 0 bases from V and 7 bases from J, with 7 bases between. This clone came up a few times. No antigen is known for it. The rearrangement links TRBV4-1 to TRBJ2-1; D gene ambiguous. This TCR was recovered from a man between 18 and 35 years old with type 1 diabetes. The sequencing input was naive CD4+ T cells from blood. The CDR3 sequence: CASSQEHPNEQFF. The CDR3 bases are TGCGCCAGCAGCCAAGAACACCCTAATGAGCAGTTCTTC.